This passage covers 30 T cell receptor beta chains from one sample sequenced in a study of T cell responses to AZD1222 COVID-19 vaccine. Assay: immunoSEQ multiplex PCR; the TCRdb copy retains only in-frame clones and omits some. The table records some 130,000 clones, about 82% of them present only once. Sequences were derived from peripheral blood, sampled 28 days after the second dose of the MenACWY control vaccine. The receptors come from an adult who received the MenACWY meningococcal vaccine as a control.

The chain combines TRBV2 with TRBJ1-2, with TRBD1 identical over 8 bases. CDR3 size: 15 residues. V shed 6 bases and J 1 base; nucleotides not matched to a gene: 7. Germline lookup yields CDR1 SNHLY and CDR2 FYNNEI. Here the CDR3 DNA reads TGTGCCAGCAGCGGAACAGGGGGGCGTAACTATGGCTACACCTTC. Its protein product is CASSGTGGRNYGYTF.

This chain uses TRBV2 with TRBJ1-1, with a possible D match to TRBD1 (5 bases). V lost 4 bases, J lost 5 bases, and 14 bases lay in between. This CDR3 contains 14 residues. In germline, CDR1 is SNHLY, CDR2 FYNNEI. DNA of the CDR3: TGTGCCAGCAGTGTTTGGGGGGGTACAACTGAAGCTTTCTTT. It yields the protein CASSVWGGTTEAFF. Together with reference TRBV2 and TRBJ1-1, the CDR3 gives the full variable domain: EPEVTQTPSHQVTQMGQEVILRCVPISNHLYFYWYRQILGQKVEFLVSFYNNEISEKSEIFDDQFSVERPDGSNFTLKIRSTKLEDSAMYFCASSVWGGTTEAFFGQGTRLTVV.

The V call is TRBV7-2, the J call TRBJ2-7; possibly TRBD1 for D (5 bases). The CDR3 has 14 residues. CDR1 and CDR2 (germline): SGHTA, FQGNSA. The germline V and J ends were trimmed by 2 bases and 3 bases, with 11 bases remaining between them. CDR3 protein: CASSLTPGLYEQYF. CDR3 in DNA: TGTGCCAGCAGCTTAACCCCAGGGCTCTACGAGCAGTACTTC.

The rearrangement joins TRBV18 to TRBJ2-7; the D gene could be TRBD1 or TRBD2 (5 bases each). CDR1 is KGHSH, CDR2 LQKENI, per germline. The ends were cut back, 3 bases at V and 5 bases at J, with 17 bases in the middle. The CDR3 covers 15 residues. The CDR3 DNA follows: TGTGCCAGCTCACCGAACCGGGGCAGACTAAACGAGCAGTACTTC. This translates into CASSPNRGRLNEQYF.

The chain joins TRBV19 to TRBJ1-5, with D hard to call. This CDR3 is built from 14 residues. Trimming shortened V by 3 bases and J by 4 bases, and 10 bases separated the two germline ends. Germline CDR1 LNHDA, CDR2 SQIVND (reference sequence). This CDR3 is CASSMRVRNQPQHF. CDR3 bases: TGTGCCAGTAGTATGAGGGTTAGGAATCAGCCCCAGCATTTT.

A single count supports this clone. This chain links TRBV29-1 with TRBJ2-7; D is uncertain. V lost 4 bases, J lost 6 bases, and 10 bases lay in between. Per the germline V gene, CDR1 is SQVTM and CDR2 is ANQGSEA. The CDR3 runs to 11 residues. The CDR3 loop is CSVGSSSEQYV. Here the CDR3 DNA reads TGCAGCGTTGGGTCCTCAAGCGAGCAGTACGTC.

J is TRBJ2-7 and V is TRBV18; TRBD1 or TRBD2 may be the D gene (5 bases each). Trimming pared 3 bases from V and 4 bases from J, leaving 16 bases between. Germline CDR1 reads KGHSH; CDR2 reads LQKENI. The CDR3 is 15 residues long. The CDR3 loop is CASSPVERGVYEQYF. As DNA, the CDR3 is TGTGCCAGCTCACCCGTAGAGCGAGGGGTTTACGAGCAGTACTTC.

The rearrangement links TRBV30 to TRBJ2-1; TRBD1 or TRBD2 may be the D gene (5 bases each). The CDR3 has 13 amino acids. CDR1 and CDR2 (germline): GTSNPN, SVGIG (reference sequence). Trimming stripped 4 bases from V and 7 bases from J, with 14 bases between. The CDR3 nucleotides read TGTGCCTGGAAACGGGGCAGGAGTAATGAGCAGTTCTTC. It codes for CAWKRGRSNEQFF.

On this clone: The identical CDR3 is also encoded by other nucleotide sequences in the sample. The V and J genes are TRBV7-2 and TRBJ1-5; no clear D. The length of the CDR3 is 14 residues. Germline CDR1 is SGHTA and CDR2 is FQGNSA. The V end lost 3 bases, the J end lost 3 bases, and 9 bases lay between the germline ends. The CDR3 reads CASSLGGNNQPQHF. CDR3 sequence (DNA): TGTGCCAGCAGCTTGGGAGGGAACAATCAGCCCCAGCATTTT.

This clone was detected once. The chain has TRBV5-4 and TRBJ2-2, with unresolved D. Trimming took 1 base from V and 1 from J, leaving 2 bases between them. Germline CDR1 is SGHNT and CDR2 is YYREEE (reference sequence). The CDR3 consists of 13 residues. In DNA form, the CDR3 reads TGTGCCAGCAGCTTGTGGAACACCGGGGAGCTGTTTTTT. This sequence encodes CASSLWNTGELFF.

This sequence joins TRBV7-6 and TRBJ1-4; 10 nucleotides agree with TRBD1. The germline gives CDR1 SGHVS, CDR2 FNYEAQ. The V segment lost 3 bases and the J segment 7 bases; nucleotides outside the gene matches: 5. This CDR3 region has 15 residues. DNA for the CDR3: TGTGCCAGCAGCTTCGGGACAGGGGTAGCTGAAAAACTGTTTTTT. It codes for CASSFGTGVAEKLFF. Full variable domain (rest looked up from reference TRBV7-6 and TRBJ1-4): GAGVSQSPRYKVTKRGQDVALRCDPISGHVSLYWYRQALGQGPEFLTYFNYEAQQDKSGLPNDRFSAERPEGSISTLTIQRTEQRDSAMYRCASSFGTGVAEKLFFGSGTQLSVL.

In this sample, this clone turned up once. V gene TRBV5-8 combines with J gene TRBJ2-7; tentatively, D is TRBD1 (6 bases). V dropped 3 bases and J dropped 3 bases, with 7 bases sitting between them. From germline, CDR1 is SGHTS and CDR2 YDEGEE. This CDR3 is built from 12 residues. The CDR3 DNA follows: TGTGCCAGCAGCTGGGACATCTACGAGCAGTACGTC. Translating it yields CASSWDIYEQYV.

The chain employs TRBV6-2 or TRBV6-3 and TRBJ2-6; D is undetermined. Germline V gene lookup returns CDR1 MNHEY and CDR2 SVGEGT. Between the trimmed V and J ends, which lost 5 bases and 0 bases, there was a span of 11 bases. This CDR3 spans 16 amino acids. DNA of the CDR3: TGTGCCAGCAGTCAACCGAAGCTCTCTGGGGCCAACGTCCTGACTTTC. Translating it yields CASSQPKLSGANVLTF.

In DNA, the CDR3 is TGCAGCGTTGGCCCTGGGGATGAAAAACTGTTTTTT. Protein: CSVGPGDEKLFF. The chain employs TRBV29-1 and TRBJ1-4; the D is unclear. In germline, CDR1 is SQVTM, CDR2 ANQGSEA. This CDR3 has 12 residues. Trimming took 4 bases from V and 6 from J, leaving 9 bases between them.

V gene TRBV7-3 combines with J gene TRBJ2-2; D unclear. Trimming left V 5 bases short and J 3 bases short, with 7 bases between. Germline CDR1 is SGHTA and CDR2 is FQGTGA. The CDR3 has 13 amino acids. The CDR3 nucleotides are TGTGCCAGCAGCACTTCGCACACCGGGGAGCTGTTTTTT. Translation gives CASSTSHTGELFF.

The DNA of the CDR3 is TGCAGCGTCCCTTACTTGCGCTTAGGGGGGGGTGAAAAACTGTTTTTT. Amino acids: CSVPYLRLGGGEKLFF. The V call is TRBV29-1, the J call TRBJ1-4; perhaps TRBD1 as D (6 bases). V was clipped by 6 bases and J by 7 bases, with 24 bases between them. This CDR3 has 16 amino acids. Germline CDR1 reads SQVTM; CDR2 reads ANQGSEA. The variable domain in full, with the rest retrieved from reference TRBV29-1 and TRBJ1-4, is SAVISQKPSRDICQRGTSLTIQCQVDSQVTMMFWYRQQPGQSLTLIATANQGSEATYESGFVIDKFPISRPNLTFSTLTVSNMSPEDSSIYLCSVPYLRLGGGEKLFFGSGTQLSVL.

The gene calls are TRBV3-1 (or the pseudogene TRBV3-2) and TRBJ2-2, with D perhaps TRBD2 (7 bases). The CDR3 is 15 amino acids. The germline V and J ends were trimmed by 2 bases and 6 bases, with 13 bases remaining between them. Germline lookup yields CDR1 LGHDT and CDR2 YNNKEL (reference sequence). This CDR3 reads CASSQYGGPAGELFF. In nucleotides, the CDR3 is TGTGCCAGCAGCCAATACGGGGGGCCGGCCGGGGAGCTGTTTTTT.

The chain is built from TRBV7-6 and TRBJ2-1; 10 bases match TRBD2. The germline V gene has CDR1 SGHVS and CDR2 FNYEAQ. The CDR3 sequence is 18 residues long. After removal of 1 base from V and 7 bases from J, the junction contained 13 bases not matched to a gene. CDR3 bases: TGTGCCAGCAGCTTAGTCGGCCAGCGGGAGGGCCTAGGGAATGAGCAGTTCTTC. The encoded protein is CASSLVGQREGLGNEQFF.

The J gene is TRBJ2-7, the V gene TRBV13; the match to TRBD1 covers 11 bases. V lost 4 bases to trimming and J lost 6 bases; unmatched junction nucleotides: 11. The CDR3 covers 16 residues. From germline, CDR1 is PRHDT and CDR2 FYEKMQ (reference sequence). The CDR3 loop is CASSSIGDRGSGEQYF. CDR3 in DNA: TGTGCCAGCAGCTCCATCGGGGACAGGGGGTCGGGCGAGCAGTACTTC.

This clone was detected only once. J is TRBJ1-1 and V is TRBV6-5; D call uncertain. CDR1 and CDR2 from the germline V gene are MNHEY and SVGAGI. V was trimmed by 7 bases and J by 2 bases, leaving 17 bases between them. This CDR3 is built from 15 residues. The CDR3 sequence is CASTLPRGTNTEAFF. As DNA, the CDR3 is TGTGCCAGCACTCTTCCTCGGGGAACTAACACTGAAGCTTTCTTT.

The chain uses TRBV25-1 and TRBJ1-1, with 7 bases aligning to TRBD1. V dropped 6 bases and J dropped 4; count of bases not matched to a gene: 5. The CDR3 is made up of 13 amino acids. Per germline, CDR1 MGHDK and CDR2 SYGVNS. DNA of the CDR3: TGTGCCAGCAGCACCAGGGGGGCCACTGAAGCTTTCTTT. Amino acid sequence: CASSTRGATEAFF.

The chain recombines TRBV5-1 with TRBJ2-3; unclear D gene. Germline CDR1 reads SGHRS; CDR2 reads YFSETQ. CDR3 length equals 13 residues. Trimming removed 0 bases at V and 6 bases at J, with 8 bases between. CDR3 protein: CASSLGLEDTQYF. The DNA of the CDR3 is TGCGCCAGCAGCTTGGGTTTGGAGGATACGCAGTATTTT.

This clone has a handful of counts. The rearrangement joins TRBV24-1 to TRBJ1-5; D unresolved. The CDR3 sequence is 16 residues long. From germline, CDR1 is KGHDR and CDR2 SFDVKD. V dropped 2 bases and J dropped 1 base, with 11 bases sitting between them. The chain's CDR3 is CATSDSQEWSNQPQHF. The DNA for the CDR3 is TGTGCCACCAGTGATTCCCAAGAATGGAGCAATCAGCCCCAGCATTTT.

The genes are TRBV11-2 and TRBJ2-1; 7 nucleotides align to TRBD1. Germline CDR1 and CDR2: SGHAT and FQNNGV. The trim removed 1 base at V and 5 bases at J, leaving 5 bases unmatched. The CDR3 covers 15 residues. CDR3 sequence (DNA): TGTGCCAGCAGCTTAGTAACAGGGGCCCACAATGAGCAGTTCTTC. This codes for CASSLVTGAHNEQFF.

The chain combines TRBV19 with TRBJ1-5; TRBD1 might be the D (6 bases). Germline V gene lookup returns CDR1 LNHDA and CDR2 SQIVND (reference sequence). This CDR3 contains 11 residues. V lost 6 bases to trimming and J lost 10 bases, with 10 bases between them. This CDR3 is CASRAGDPQHF. The CDR3, as DNA: TGTGCCAGTAGGGCAGGGGATCCCCAGCATTTT. The variable domain in full, completed from reference TRBV19 and TRBJ1-5, reads DGGITQSPKYLFRKEGQNVTLSCEQNLNHDAMYWYRQDPGQGLRLIYYSQIVNDFQKGDIAEGYSVSREKKESFPLTVTSAQKNPTAFYLCASRAGDPQHFGDGTRLSIL.

The rearrangement uses TRBV5-6 and TRBJ2-5; 12 nucleotides match TRBD1. Per germline, CDR1 SGHDT and CDR2 YYEEEE. The CDR3 loop spans 17 amino acids. The ends lost 2 bases at V and 5 bases at J; junction bases unmatched: 10. The CDR3 nucleotides are TGTGCCAGCAGCTTAAGGTCGGGGACAGGGGGCTTGGAGACCCAGTACTTC. This translates into CASSLRSGTGGLETQYF. Using reference TRBV5-6 and TRBJ2-5 for the parts outside the CDR3, the full variable domain is DAGVTQSPTHLIKTRGQQVTLRCSPKSGHDTVSWYQQALGQGPQFIFQYYEEEERQRGNFPDRFSGHQFPNYSSELNVNALLLGDSALYLCASSLRSGTGGLETQYFGPGTRLLVL.

This chain links TRBV5-6 with TRBJ2-5, with TRBD1 matching 9 bases. Germline trimming cut 6 bases from V and 9 bases from J; bases unmatched to any gene: 12. The CDR3 sequence is 14 residues long. Germline loops: CDR1 SGHDT, CDR2 YYEEEE. CDR3 amino acids: CASTNGQGQWAQYF. The CDR3, as DNA: TGTGCCAGCACCAACGGACAGGGGCAATGGGCCCAGTACTTC.

The rearrangement joins TRBV3-1 (or the pseudogene TRBV3-2) to TRBJ1-2, with D unresolved. The CDR3 is made up of 13 amino acids. In germline, CDR1 is LGHDT, CDR2 YNNKEL (reference sequence). The ends were cut back, 0 bases at V and 8 bases at J, with 10 bases in the middle. The CDR3 reads CASSQDEGRGYTF. CDR3 in DNA: TGTGCCAGCAGCCAAGATGAAGGCCGCGGCTACACCTTC.

The chain couples TRBV7-2 to TRBJ2-2; either TRBD1 or TRBD2 may fit D (5 bases each). Trimming pared 1 base from V and 0 bases from J, leaving 6 bases between. The CDR3 covers 15 residues. The germline V gene encodes CDR1 SGHTA and CDR2 FQGNSA. The CDR3 DNA reads TGTGCCAGCAGCTTAGGGGGGTCGAACACCGGGGAGCTGTTTTTT. Encoded protein: CASSLGGSNTGELFF.

This clone was observed a few times. The genes are TRBV10-1 and TRBJ2-7; 7 bases map to TRBD2. The CDR3 contains 16 residues. Germline V gives CDR1 WNHNN, CDR2 SYGVQD (reference sequence). The V and J ends lost 3 bases and 2 bases, in that order; junction bases with no gene match: 10. CDR3 loop: CASSEIPAGATYEQYF. In DNA, the CDR3 is TGCGCCAGCAGTGAAATCCCTGCGGGAGCTACCTACGAGCAGTACTTC.